The 17 T cell receptor beta chains presented below share a single source sample, sequenced in a study of technical replicates of blood from several donors. The repertoire was sequenced with immunoSEQ multiplex PCR; TCRdb's copy has only in-frame clones and lacks some. Found here are over 80,000 clones, approximately 96% of them singletons; the top ten hold approximately 0.38%. Sequencing was carried out using T cells isolated from PBMCs. These receptors all stem from a human donor in good health.

The rearrangement joins TRBV30 to TRBJ1-1; D is unresolved. V lost 4 bases to trimming and J lost 3 bases, with 9 bases between them. The length of the CDR3 is 12 residues. Per germline, CDR1 GTSNPN and CDR2 SVGIG (reference sequence). CDR3 protein: CAWNREDTEAFF. In DNA, the CDR3 is TGTGCCTGGAATAGGGAGGACACTGAAGCTTTCTTT.

The V and J genes are TRBV9 and TRBJ1-5, with a possible D match to TRBD1 (5 bases). V gave up 3 bases and J gave up 0 bases, with 7 bases separating them. The CDR3 consists of 14 residues. From germline, CDR1 is SGDLS and CDR2 YYNGEE. DNA of the CDR3: TGTGCCAGCAGCGAACAGGATAGCAATCAGCCCCAGCATTTT. As protein: CASSEQDSNQPQHF.

V is TRBV18 and J is TRBJ2-1; D is undetermined. The CDR3 loop spans 14 amino acids. Trimming removed 3 bases at V and 7 bases at J, with 13 bases between. From germline, CDR1 is KGHSH and CDR2 LQKENI. The CDR3 protein is CASSPPQDGNEQFF. The CDR3 coding sequence is TGTGCCAGCTCACCCCCCCAGGATGGGAATGAGCAGTTCTTC.

This chain uses TRBV28 with TRBJ2-7, with 8 nucleotides matching TRBD2. The CDR3 loop spans 14 amino acids. Germline V gene data show CDR1 as MDHEN and CDR2 as SYDVKM. V was pared by 5 bases and J by 4 bases, with 7 bases of the junction left unmatched. The CDR3 nucleotides are TGTGCCAGCAGTCCGGGACTAGTAGGGTACGAGCAGTACTTC. It is translated as CASSPGLVGYEQYF.

V usage is TRBV6-1 and J usage is TRBJ2-7; D not certain. The CDR3 is 16 residues long. V was cut by 2 bases and J by 2 bases, with 16 bases left in between. Germline values: CDR1 MNHNS, CDR2 SASEGT. In nucleotides, the CDR3 is TGTGCCAGCAGTGAACGACGCCAGGTCTATGCCTACGAGCAGTACTTC. Its protein is CASSERRQVYAYEQYF.

This clone was counted between two and nine times. This sequence joins TRBV9 and TRBJ1-1; D uncertain. Trimming pared 3 bases from V and 4 bases from J, leaving 10 bases between. The germline V gene has CDR1 SGDLS and CDR2 YYNGEE. The CDR3 covers 13 residues. The CDR3 here is CASSGSGFTEAFF. CDR3 nucleotides: TGTGCCAGCAGCGGATCAGGTTTCACTGAAGCTTTCTTT.

The chain combines TRBV5-8 with TRBJ2-7, with 7 positions matching TRBD1. CDR3 length equals 16 residues. CDR1 and CDR2 (germline): SGHTS, YDEGEE. V dropped 1 base and J dropped 1; count of bases not matched to a gene: 8. The CDR3 DNA reads as TGTGCCAGCAGCTTGATTGCACAGGGGTCTTCCTACGAGCAGTACTTC. This sequence encodes CASSLIAQGSSYEQYF.

J is TRBJ1-3 and V is TRBV5-6; 7 nucleotides agree with TRBD1. Germline trimming cut 4 bases from V and 0 bases from J; bases unmatched to any gene: 7. Germline values: CDR1 SGHDT, CDR2 YYEEEE. This CDR3 region has 16 residues. The CDR3 DNA reads TGTGCCAGCAGCGGACAGGAGAGGTCCTCTGGAAACACCATATATTTT. It encodes CASSGQERSSGNTIYF.

The CDR3 coding sequence is TGTGCCAGCAGCGCTAAAGCCCCGACGGAGAACTATGGCTACACCTTC. It encodes CASSAKAPTENYGYTF. The rearrangement joins TRBV12-1 to TRBJ1-2. TRBV12-1 is classified as a pseudogene. CDR3 length: 16 amino acids.

The chain has TRBV11-2 and TRBJ2-7, with D unclear. The V end lost 1 base, the J end lost 3 bases, and 10 bases lay between the germline ends. CDR1 is SGHAT, CDR2 FQNNGV, per germline. The CDR3 runs to 14 residues. CDR3 sequence (DNA): TGTGCCAGCAGCTTAGGAAAAGCATACTACGAGCAGTACTTC. Translation gives CASSLGKAYYEQYF.

This clone was detected only once. Here the CDR3 reads CASSLRGFSNQPQHF. Here the CDR3 DNA reads TGTGCCAGCAGTTTAAGGGGGTTTAGCAATCAGCCCCAGCATTTT. J is TRBJ1-5 and V is TRBV6-5; D possibly corresponds to TRBD1 (6 bases). Deletions cut 4 bases from V and 0 bases from J, with 10 bases between. CDR1 is MNHEY, CDR2 SVGAGI, per germline. The CDR3 spans 15 residues.

The chain carries TRBV18 and TRBJ1-2, with D possibly TRBD1 on 6 matching bases. Trimming stripped 3 bases from V and 7 bases from J, with 15 bases between. Germline CDR1 and CDR2: KGHSH and LQKENI. This CDR3 comprises 14 residues. Written as DNA, the CDR3 is TGTGCCAGCTCACCGGCGGGTGACAGGATTGGCTACACCTTC. Protein: CASSPAGDRIGYTF.

The V call is TRBV6-5, the J call TRBJ1-4; D remains ambiguous. The CDR3 spans 14 residues. Trimming took 2 bases from V and 3 from J, leaving 7 bases between them. Germline V gene sequence: CDR1 MNHEY, CDR2 SVGAGI. CDR3 coding DNA: TGTGCCAGCAGTTACCCCACTTCTAATGAAAAACTGTTTTTT. It codes for CASSYPTSNEKLFF.

The genes are TRBV11-3 and TRBJ2-7; D possibly corresponds to TRBD2 (5 bases). Germline assignment: CDR1 SGHNT and CDR2 YENEEA. V lost 4 bases and J lost 3, with 13 bases in between. The CDR3 is made up of 14 amino acids. CDR3 sequence: CASSSRGSDYEQYF. DNA for the CDR3: TGTGCCAGCAGCTCTAGAGGGTCAGACTACGAGCAGTACTTC.

The J gene is TRBJ2-1, the V gene TRBV28, with a tentative D call TRBD1 (6 bases). The V gene's germline CDR1 is MDHEN and CDR2 SYDVKM. The CDR3 runs to 14 residues. Trimming removed 10 bases from V and 4 bases from J, with 17 bases in between. In DNA, the CDR3 is TGTGCCACCATTTCAGGGGCTTCATACAATGAGCAGTTCTTC. Translated: CATISGASYNEQFF.

The chain carries TRBV11-3 and TRBJ2-7, with TRBD1 matching 7 bases. Per germline, CDR1 SGHNT and CDR2 YENEEA. The length of the CDR3 is 15 residues. J lost 3 bases, V lost 5 bases, and 10 bases had no gene match. The CDR3 sequence is CASSLRQGLYYEQYF. CDR3 sequence (DNA): TGTGCCAGCAGCCTAAGACAGGGATTATACTACGAGCAGTACTTC.

This clone has a single count. This sequence joins TRBV5-1 and TRBJ2-1; no firm D call. Germline CDR1 is SGHRS and CDR2 is YFSETQ. The V gene lost 4 bases and the J gene lost 3 bases, with 8 bases spanning the gap. The CDR3 covers 13 residues. This chain's CDR3 is CASSPDNYNEQFF. CDR3 coding DNA: TGCGCCAGCAGCCCAGACAACTACAATGAGCAGTTCTTC.